This paragraph covers one T cell receptor (beta chain) sequence. Its specificity is not known. The data stem from a study of OX40 agonist ivuxolimab in advanced cancers. Turning to the study itself: Ivuxolimab was administered intravenously to patients at 0.01 to 10 mg/kg every 2 weeks. Dose-escalation patients suffered from hepatocellular carcinoma, melanoma, renal cell or head and neck cancer. Partial responses were seen in three patients, one with hepatocellular carcinoma and two with cutaneous melanoma.

Method: immunoSEQ multiplex PCR; TCRdb's copy keeps in-frame clones and lacks some. In the table there are around 79,000 clones, about 89% of which are singletons. The CDR3 is made up of 13 amino acids. Trimming cost V 1 base and J 5 bases, with 9 bases left between them. From germline, CDR1 is SGHKS and CDR2 YYEKEE (reference sequence). Study-wide results and limits: Clonal expansion by week 6 occurred in CD4+ and CD8+ blood T cells (at 0.1 to 3.0 mg/kg).

The source was CD4+ or CD8+ T cells sorted from blood, collected in a trial of the OX40 agonist ivuxolimab. The TCR sequence derives from an adult with an advanced solid tumor such as melanoma, head and neck, liver or kidney cancer. This chain uses TRBV5-5 with TRBJ1-1; D is ambiguous. The CDR3 DNA is TGTGCCAGCAGCTTGCCGCCGGGAACTGAAGCTTTCTTT. Protein sequence: CASSLPPGTEAFF.